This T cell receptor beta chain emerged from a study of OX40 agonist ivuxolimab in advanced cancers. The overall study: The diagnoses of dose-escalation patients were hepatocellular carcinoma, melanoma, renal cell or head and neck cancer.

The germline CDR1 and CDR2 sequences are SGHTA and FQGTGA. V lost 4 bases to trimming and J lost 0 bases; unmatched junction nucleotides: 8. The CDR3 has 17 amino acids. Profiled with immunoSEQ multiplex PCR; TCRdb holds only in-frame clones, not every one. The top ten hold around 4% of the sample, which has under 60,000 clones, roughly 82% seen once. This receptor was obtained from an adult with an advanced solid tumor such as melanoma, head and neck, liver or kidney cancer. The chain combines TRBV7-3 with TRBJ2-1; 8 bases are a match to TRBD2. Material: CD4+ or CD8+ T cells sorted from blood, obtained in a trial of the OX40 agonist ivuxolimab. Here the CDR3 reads CASSSEAGGLSYNEQFF. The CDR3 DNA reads TGTGCCAGCAGCTCCGAGGCGGGGGGCCTCTCCTACAATGAGCAGTTCTTC.